Listed here is a single TCR beta chain. V lost 5 bases to trimming and J lost 2 bases, with 5 bases between them. The CDR3 has 12 residues. The germline V gene has CDR1 SGHAT and CDR2 FQNNGV. Among the donors, all were Caucasian adults who lived in Nashville, Tennessee. Measured with immunoSEQ multiplex PCR; TCRdb has only the in-frame clones, and not every one. The sample yields 1.4 million or so clones, about 98.5% seen once. The sample comes from a study of shared clonotypes between healthy human individuals. Study at large: Per-donor plates numbered three CD4 naive, three CD4 memory, two CD8 naive and one CD8 memory.

The sequencing sample was made of naive CD4+ T cells sorted from blood. Subset described: CD45RA+ positively selected. The chain joins TRBV11-2 to TRBJ2-3; no definite D call. This TCR was sampled from a man younger than 40 in good health. The DNA for the CDR3 is TGTGCCAGCAGCCCTCCCACAGATACGCAGTATTTT. Translation gives CASSPPTDTQYF. The complete variable domain, with remaining parts taken from reference TRBV11-2 and TRBJ2-3, reads EAGVAQSPRYKIIEKRQSVAFWCNPISGHATLYWYQQILGQGPKLLIQFQNNGVVDDSQLPKDRFSAERLKGVDSTLKIQPAKLEDSAVYLCASSPPTDTQYFGPGTRLTVL.